This T cell receptor beta chain is drawn from a study of blood T cell repertoires in COVID-19 (TCRdb year 2020). In terms of the full investigation: Samples from collaborators originated in the United States, Italy and Spain and spanned both the acute and convalescent phases of COVID-19. The material from the prospective study consisted of cDNA or gDNA derived from T cells, B-cell-depleted T cells, or PBMCs. Deeply sampled blood TCRbeta repertoires from subjects exposed to, actively infected with, or recovered from COVID-19 were included in the dataset. The repertoires were released in a freely available public database intended as a resource for research on the immune response to SARS-CoV-2. Samples came from the ongoing ImmuneRACE study (first 160 participants) plus 1,254 subjects from 6 global collaborators. A de-identified subject ID, COVID-19 status, age in years and sex were almost always included in the sample metadata. Where available, HLA class I and class II types were taken from metadata supplied by the sample provider and were not determined by assay-based typing. General findings and caveats noted by the study authors: Clinical and demographic metadata were provided uncurated, with the amount varying by source and participant.

The CDR1 and CDR2 encoded by the germline V gene are SGHRS and YFSETQ. Including cysteine and phenylalanine, the CDR3 has 15 amino acids. CDR3 DNA is the only sequence kept; it has 45 bases, read in frame from the first base. Trimming takes 3 bases off V and 5 bases off J; junction bases not matched to a gene: 8. Samples from volunteer blood donors who had recovered from COVID-19 were contributed by a second Seattle source. Each collaborating institution followed its own protocols to collect whole blood in K2EDTA tubes. For TCRbeta analysis, collaborators shipped samples as frozen whole blood, isolated PBMCs, or DNA extracted from either of those sample types. TCRbeta CDR3 regions were amplified from genomic DNA by means of the immunoSEQ Assay, a bias-controlled multiplex PCR. Turning to the authors' computational methods: Nucleated cell counts per sample were estimated from amplification of reference gene primers within the assay. To quantify the absolute abundance of each unique TCRbeta CDR3 rearrangement, sequence reads were collapsed and filtered. For each sample, productive Simpson clonality was calculated as the square root of Simpson's diversity index over productive rearrangements. Sourced from immuneACCESS, this table was stored by TCRdb with only in-frame sequences that have V and J called. A share of the clones is absent; for the studies checked, an unresolved V gene accounts for under half, and the remainder has no known explanation. V and J calls and clone size come straight from that table; D and trimming were deduced from the DNA. The sample yields under 250,000 clones; 80% to 85% were counted once. The ten top clones hold about 2.9% of the sample.

Comment on this clone: The clone's antigen remains unknown. No much larger clone exists at a distance of one base, and base qualities are not known.

The sequence joins TRBV5-1 to TRBJ2-1; the junction holds 7 bases that match TRBD2. This clonotype was obtained from a woman in her 30s who had recovered from COVID-19. Input material: peripheral blood. The CDR3 corresponds to CASSWGGGRNNEQFF. The nucleotide sequence is TGCGCCAGCAGCTGGGGGGGAGGTCGGAACAATGAGCAGTTCTTC.